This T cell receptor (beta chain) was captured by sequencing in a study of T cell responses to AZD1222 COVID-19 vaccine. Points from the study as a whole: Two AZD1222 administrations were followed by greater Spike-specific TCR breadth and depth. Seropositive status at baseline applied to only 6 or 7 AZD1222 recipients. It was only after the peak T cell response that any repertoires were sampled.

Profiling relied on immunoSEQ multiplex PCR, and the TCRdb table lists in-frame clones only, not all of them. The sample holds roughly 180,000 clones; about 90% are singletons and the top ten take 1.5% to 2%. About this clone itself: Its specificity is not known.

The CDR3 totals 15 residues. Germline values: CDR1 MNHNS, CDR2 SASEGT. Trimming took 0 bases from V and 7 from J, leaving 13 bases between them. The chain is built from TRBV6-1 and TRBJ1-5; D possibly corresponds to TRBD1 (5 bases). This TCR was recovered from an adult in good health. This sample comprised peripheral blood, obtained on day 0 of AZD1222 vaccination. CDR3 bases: TGTGCCAGCAGTGAAGCGGGCAGGGCCGACCAGCCCCAGCATTTT. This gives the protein CASSEAGRADQPQHF.